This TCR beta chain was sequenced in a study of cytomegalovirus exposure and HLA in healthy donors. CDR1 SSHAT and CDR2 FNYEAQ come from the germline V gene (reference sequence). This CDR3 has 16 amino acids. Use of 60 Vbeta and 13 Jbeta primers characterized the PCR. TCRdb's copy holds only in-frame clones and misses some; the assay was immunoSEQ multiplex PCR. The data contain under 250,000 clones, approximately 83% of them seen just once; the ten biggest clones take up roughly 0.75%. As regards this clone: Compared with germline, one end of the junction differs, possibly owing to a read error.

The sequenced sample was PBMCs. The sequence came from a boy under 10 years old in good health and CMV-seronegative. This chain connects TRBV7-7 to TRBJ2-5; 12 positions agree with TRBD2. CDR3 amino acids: CASSPSTSGRQETQYF. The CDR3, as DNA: TGTGCTAGCAGCCCTTCGACTAGCGGGAGACAAGAGACCCAGTACTTC.